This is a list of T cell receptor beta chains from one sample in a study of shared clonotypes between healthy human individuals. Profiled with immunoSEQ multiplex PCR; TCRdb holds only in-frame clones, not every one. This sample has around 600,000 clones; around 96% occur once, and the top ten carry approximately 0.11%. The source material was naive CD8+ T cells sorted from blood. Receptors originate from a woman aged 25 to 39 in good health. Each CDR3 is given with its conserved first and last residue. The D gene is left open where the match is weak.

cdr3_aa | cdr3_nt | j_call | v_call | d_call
CASGPSRTGELFF | TGTGCCAGCGGTCCCTCCAGAACCGGGGAGCTGTTTTTT | TRBJ2-2 | TRBV6-6 | .
CASSASGRTTGELFF | TGTGCCAGCAGCGCTAGCGGGAGGACTACCGGGGAGCTGTTTTTT | TRBJ2-2 | TRBV9 | TRBD2
CASSYDSSSYNEQFF | TGCGCCAGCAGCTACGACTCGAGCTCCTACAATGAGCAGTTCTTC | TRBJ2-1 | TRBV4-1 | .
CASSQAAGGPIISYEQYF | TGCGCCAGCAGCCAAGCGGCGGGAGGTCCTATAATCTCCTACGAGCAGTACTTC | TRBJ2-7 | TRBV4-1 | TRBD2
CAISEGQRRFFTEAFF | TGTGCCATCAGTGAGGGACAGAGACGGTTCTTCACTGAAGCTTTCTTT | TRBJ1-1 | TRBV10-3 | .
CASYQQVNTEAFF | TGTGCCAGCTACCAACAGGTGAACACTGAAGCTTTCTTT | TRBJ1-1 | TRBV6-5 | .
CASSPLQGTGELFF | TGTGCCAGCAGTCCCCTACAGGGGACCGGGGAGCTGTTTTTT | TRBJ2-2 | TRBV27 | TRBD1
CASTLDRLNQPQHF | TGTGCCAGCACCTTGGACAGGCTCAATCAGCCCCAGCATTTT | TRBJ1-5 | TRBV28 | TRBD1
CASSFPGNYEQYF | TGTGCCAGCAGCTTCCCGGGCAACTACGAGCAGTACTTC | TRBJ2-7 | TRBV13 | .
CASSLDRGNQPQHF | TGTGCCAGCAGTCTCGACAGGGGTAATCAGCCCCAGCATTTT | TRBJ1-5 | TRBV27 | TRBD1